Following are 5 T cell receptor beta chains from one sample sequenced in a study of T cell responses to AZD1222 COVID-19 vaccine (dated by TCRdb to 2020 to 2022). The time point label of this sample denotes: baseline before first vaccination. The library relied on the immunoSEQ multiplex PCR assay. The source is immuneACCESS, and TCRdb retained only in-frame sequences with V and J called. Part of the clones is not carried over; for the studies checked, unresolved V genes explain less than half of this, and the remainder is unexplained. The sample profile shows tens of thousands of clones; roughly 94% of them were found once. The ten biggest clones cover about 5.2% of the sample. Source: peripheral blood, taken on day 0 of AZD1222 vaccination. These TCRs come from an adult in good health.

The genes are TRBV11-2 and TRBJ2-7; 10 bases map to TRBD2. Per the germline V gene, CDR1 is SGHAT and CDR2 is FQNNGV. The ends lost 5 bases at V and 3 bases at J; junction bases unmatched: 7. This CDR3 contains 15 residues. The CDR3: CASSLRTSGNYEQYF. The CDR3 nucleotides read TGTGCCAGCAGCCTACGGACTAGCGGCAACTACGAGCAGTACTTC.

The chain links TRBV15 to TRBJ2-1; 8 bases match TRBD1. With 6 bases clipped from V and 2 bases from J, the junction kept 6 bases outside the gene matches. CDR1 LNHNV and CDR2 YYDKDF come from the germline V gene (reference sequence). The CDR3 is 15 amino acids. This CDR3 reads CATRNRDRTYNEQFF. CDR3 in DNA: TGTGCCACCAGGAACCGGGACAGGACCTACAATGAGCAGTTCTTC.

This chain links TRBV18 with TRBJ2-3, with 7 bases fitting TRBD2. The V gene end was trimmed by 3 bases and the J gene end by 4 bases; junction bases not matched to a gene: 10. This CDR3 region has 16 residues. Germline V gene lookup returns CDR1 KGHSH and CDR2 LQKENI. The CDR3 region has the DNA TGTGCCAGCTCACCGTCCGGACTAGGGTGGGCAGATACGCAGTATTTT. It codes for CASSPSGLGWADTQYF.

The chain has TRBV7-8 and TRBJ2-7, with D perhaps TRBD1 (7 bases). Germline assignment: CDR1 SGHVS and CDR2 FQNEAQ. The CDR3 loop spans 16 amino acids. The ends were cut back, 5 bases at V and 4 bases at J, with 21 bases in the middle. CDR3 nucleotides: TGTGCCAGCAGCCAGGGGGACTCCACGAAGATATACGAGCAGTACTTC. Its translation is CASSQGDSTKIYEQYF.

The gene calls are TRBV10-3 and TRBJ1-6; 10 bases map to TRBD1. The CDR3 length is 16 residues. V shed 10 bases, J shed 5 bases, and the junction held 11 bases outside the gene matches. Germline V CDR1 and CDR2: ENHRY, SYGVKD. DNA for the CDR3: TGTGCCACCACGATGGACAGGGGGAGGAATAATTCACCCCTCCACTTT. It specifies CATTMDRGRNNSPLHF.